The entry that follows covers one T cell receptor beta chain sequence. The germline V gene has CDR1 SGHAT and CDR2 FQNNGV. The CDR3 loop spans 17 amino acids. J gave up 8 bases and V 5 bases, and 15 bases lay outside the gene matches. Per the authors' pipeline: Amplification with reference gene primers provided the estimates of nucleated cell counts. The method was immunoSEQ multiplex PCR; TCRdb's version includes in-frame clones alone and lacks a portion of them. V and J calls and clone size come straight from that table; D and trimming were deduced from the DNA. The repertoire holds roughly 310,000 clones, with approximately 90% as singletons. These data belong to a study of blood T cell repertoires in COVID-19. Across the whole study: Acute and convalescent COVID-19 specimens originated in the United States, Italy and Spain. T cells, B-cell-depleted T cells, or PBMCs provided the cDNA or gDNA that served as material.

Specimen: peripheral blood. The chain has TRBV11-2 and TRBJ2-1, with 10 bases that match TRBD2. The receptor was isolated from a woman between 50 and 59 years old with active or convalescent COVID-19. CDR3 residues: CASSRMLTAGGPYEQFF. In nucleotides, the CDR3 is TGTGCCAGCAGCCGCATGCTCACAGCGGGAGGGCCCTATGAGCAGTTCTTC. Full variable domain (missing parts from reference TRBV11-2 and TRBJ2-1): EAGVAQSPRYKIIEKRQSVAFWCNPISGHATLYWYQQILGQGPKLLIQFQNNGVVDDSQLPKDRFSAERLKGVDSTLKIQPAKLEDSAVYLCASSRMLTAGGPYEQFFGPGTRLTVL.